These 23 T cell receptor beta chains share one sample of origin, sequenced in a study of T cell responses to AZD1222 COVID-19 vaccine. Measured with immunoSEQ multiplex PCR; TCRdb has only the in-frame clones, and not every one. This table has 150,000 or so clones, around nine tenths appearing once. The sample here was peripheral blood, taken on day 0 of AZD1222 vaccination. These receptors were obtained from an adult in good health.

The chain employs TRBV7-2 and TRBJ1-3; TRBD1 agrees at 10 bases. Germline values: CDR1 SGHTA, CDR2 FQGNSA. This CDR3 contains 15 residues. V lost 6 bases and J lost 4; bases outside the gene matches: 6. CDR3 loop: CASSYDRGPGNTIYF. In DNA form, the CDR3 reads TGTGCCAGCAGTTACGACAGGGGGCCGGGAAACACCATATATTTT.

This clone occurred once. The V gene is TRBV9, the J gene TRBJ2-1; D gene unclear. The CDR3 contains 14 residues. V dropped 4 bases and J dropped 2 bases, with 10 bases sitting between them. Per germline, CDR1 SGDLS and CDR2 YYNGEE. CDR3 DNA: TGTGCCAGCAGCCTGGCCCCCACCTACAATGAGCAGTTCTTC. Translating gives CASSLAPTYNEQFF. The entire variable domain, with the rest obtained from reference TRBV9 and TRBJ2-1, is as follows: DSGVTQTPKHLITATGQRVTLRCSPRSGDLSVYWYQQSLDQGLQFLIQYYNGEERAKGNILERFSAQQFPDLHSELNLSSLELGDSALYFCASSLAPTYNEQFFGPGTRLTVL.

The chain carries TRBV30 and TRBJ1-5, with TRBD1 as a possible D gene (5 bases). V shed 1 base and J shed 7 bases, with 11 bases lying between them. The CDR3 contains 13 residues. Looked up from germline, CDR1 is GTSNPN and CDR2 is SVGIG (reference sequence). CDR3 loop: CAWSGAGMQPQHF. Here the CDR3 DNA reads TGTGCCTGGAGTGGGGCAGGGATGCAGCCCCAGCATTTT.

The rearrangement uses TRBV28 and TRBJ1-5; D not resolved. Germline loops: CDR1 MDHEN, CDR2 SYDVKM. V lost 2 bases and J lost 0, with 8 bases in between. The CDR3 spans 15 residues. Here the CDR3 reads CASSLLPGSNQPQHF. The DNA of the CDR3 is TGTGCCAGCAGTTTACTTCCCGGTAGCAATCAGCCCCAGCATTTT.

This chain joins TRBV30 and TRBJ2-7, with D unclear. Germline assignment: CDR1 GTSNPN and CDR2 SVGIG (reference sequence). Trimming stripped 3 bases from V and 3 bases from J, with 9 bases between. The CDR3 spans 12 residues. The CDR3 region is CAWSSSFYEQYF. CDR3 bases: TGTGCCTGGAGCTCCAGCTTCTACGAGCAGTACTTC.

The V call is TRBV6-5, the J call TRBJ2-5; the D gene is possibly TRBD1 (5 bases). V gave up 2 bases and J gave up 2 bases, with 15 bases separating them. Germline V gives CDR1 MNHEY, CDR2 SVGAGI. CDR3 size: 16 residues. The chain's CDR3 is CASSYRQGRSQETQYF. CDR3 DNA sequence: TGTGCCAGCAGTTACCGGCAGGGTAGGAGTCAAGAGACCCAGTACTTC.

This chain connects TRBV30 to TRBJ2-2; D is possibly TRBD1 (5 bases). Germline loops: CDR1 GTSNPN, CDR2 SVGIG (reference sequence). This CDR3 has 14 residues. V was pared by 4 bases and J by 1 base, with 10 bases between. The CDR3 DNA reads TGTGCCTGGATGTGGGGCATGAACACCGGGGAGCTGTTTTTT. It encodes CAWMWGMNTGELFF.

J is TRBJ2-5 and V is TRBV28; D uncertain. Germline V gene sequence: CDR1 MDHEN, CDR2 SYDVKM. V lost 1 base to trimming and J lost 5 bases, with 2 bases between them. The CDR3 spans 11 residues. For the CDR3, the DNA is TGTGCCAGCAGTTTATTGGAGACCCAGTACTTC. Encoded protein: CASSLLETQYF.

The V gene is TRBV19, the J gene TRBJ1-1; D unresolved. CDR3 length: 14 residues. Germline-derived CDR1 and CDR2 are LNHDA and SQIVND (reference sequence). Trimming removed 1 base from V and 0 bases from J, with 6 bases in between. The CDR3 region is CASSIASVNTEAFF. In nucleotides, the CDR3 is TGTGCCAGTAGTATAGCATCCGTGAACACTGAAGCTTTCTTT.

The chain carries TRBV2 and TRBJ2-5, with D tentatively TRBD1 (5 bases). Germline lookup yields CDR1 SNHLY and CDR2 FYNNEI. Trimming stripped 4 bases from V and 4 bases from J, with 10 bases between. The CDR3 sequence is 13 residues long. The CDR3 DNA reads TGTGCCAGCAGTGGCAGGGCAGGAGAGACCCAGTACTTC. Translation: CASSGRAGETQYF.

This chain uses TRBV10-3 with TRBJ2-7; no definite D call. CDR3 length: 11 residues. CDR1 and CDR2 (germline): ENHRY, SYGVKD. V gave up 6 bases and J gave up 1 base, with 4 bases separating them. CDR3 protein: CAIRSSYEQYF. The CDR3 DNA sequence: TGTGCCATCAGGTCGTCCTACGAGCAGTACTTC.

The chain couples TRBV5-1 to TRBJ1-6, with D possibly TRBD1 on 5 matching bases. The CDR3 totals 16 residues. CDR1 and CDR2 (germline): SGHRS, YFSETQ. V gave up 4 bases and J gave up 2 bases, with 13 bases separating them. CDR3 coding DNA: TGCGCCAGCAGCGGGGGACGACAGCCCTATAATTCACCCCTCCACTTT. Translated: CASSGGRQPYNSPLHF.

The CDR3 nucleotides read TGTGCCACCAGTGATCCCGGACAGGGAAATAATGAAAAACTGTTTTTT. It specifies CATSDPGQGNNEKLFF. The gene calls are TRBV24-1 and TRBJ1-4; 8 bases are shared with TRBD1. V lost 3 bases, J lost 4 bases, and 6 bases stayed unmatched. The CDR3 covers 16 residues. CDR1 is KGHDR and CDR2 is SFDVKD in the germline V gene.

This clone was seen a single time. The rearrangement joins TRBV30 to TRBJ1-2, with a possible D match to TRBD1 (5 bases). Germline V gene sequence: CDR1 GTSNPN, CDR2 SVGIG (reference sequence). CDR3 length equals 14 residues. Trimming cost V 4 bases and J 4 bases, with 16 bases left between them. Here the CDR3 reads CAWTGTDYVYGYTF. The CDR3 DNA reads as TGTGCCTGGACCGGGACCGACTACGTCTATGGCTACACCTTC.

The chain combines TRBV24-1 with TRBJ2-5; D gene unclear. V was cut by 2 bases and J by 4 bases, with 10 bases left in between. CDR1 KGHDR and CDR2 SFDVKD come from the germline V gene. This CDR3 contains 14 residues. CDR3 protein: CATSDSQGAETQYF. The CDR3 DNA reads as TGTGCCACCAGTGATTCCCAAGGTGCAGAGACCCAGTACTTC.

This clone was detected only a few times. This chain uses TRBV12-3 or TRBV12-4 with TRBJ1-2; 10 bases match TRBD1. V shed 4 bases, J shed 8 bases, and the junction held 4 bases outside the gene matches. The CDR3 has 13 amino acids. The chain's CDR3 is CASSYGTGDGYTF. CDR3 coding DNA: TGTGCCAGCAGTTACGGGACAGGGGACGGCTACACCTTC.

In DNA form, the CDR3 reads TGTGCCAGCAGCGTGGACGGCTCTCTTGGCTATGGCTACACCTTC. It translates to CASSVDGSLGYGYTF. The J gene is TRBJ1-2, the V gene TRBV9; D gene unclear. This CDR3 has 15 amino acids. Germline V gene sequence: CDR1 SGDLS, CDR2 YYNGEE. Trimming removed 2 bases from V and 4 bases from J, with 15 bases in between.

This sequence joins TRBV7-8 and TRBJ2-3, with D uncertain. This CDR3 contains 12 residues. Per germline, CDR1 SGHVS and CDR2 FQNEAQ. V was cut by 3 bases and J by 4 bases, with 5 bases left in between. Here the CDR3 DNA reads TGTGCCAGCAGCTTTTCGGCAGATACGCAGTATTTT. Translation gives CASSFSADTQYF.

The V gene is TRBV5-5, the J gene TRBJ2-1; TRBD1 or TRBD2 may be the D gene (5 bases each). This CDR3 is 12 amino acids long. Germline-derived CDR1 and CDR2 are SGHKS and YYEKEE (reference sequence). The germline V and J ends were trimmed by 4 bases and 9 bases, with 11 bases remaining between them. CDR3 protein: CASSRGVTEQFF. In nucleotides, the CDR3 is TGTGCCAGCAGCAGAGGGGTAACTGAGCAGTTCTTC.

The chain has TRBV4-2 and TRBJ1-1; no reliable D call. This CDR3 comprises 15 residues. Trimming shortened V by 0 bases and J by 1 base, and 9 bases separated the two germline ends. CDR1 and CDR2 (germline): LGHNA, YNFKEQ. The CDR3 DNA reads TGTGCCAGCAGCCAAGAGACACTACAGAACACTGAAGCTTTCTTT. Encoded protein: CASSQETLQNTEAFF.

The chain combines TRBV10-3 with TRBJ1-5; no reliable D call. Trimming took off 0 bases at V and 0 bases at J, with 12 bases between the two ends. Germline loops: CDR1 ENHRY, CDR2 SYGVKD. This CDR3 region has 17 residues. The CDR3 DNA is TGTGCCATCAGTGAGTCGGGGTCACCTTATAGCAATCAGCCCCAGCATTTT. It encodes CAISESGSPYSNQPQHF.

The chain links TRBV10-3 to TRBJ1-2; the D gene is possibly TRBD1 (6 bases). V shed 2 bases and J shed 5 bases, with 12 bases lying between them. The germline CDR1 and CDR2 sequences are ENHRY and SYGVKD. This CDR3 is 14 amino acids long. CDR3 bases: TGTGCCATCAGTGAGCAACAGGGTCCTTATGGCTACACCTTC. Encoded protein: CAISEQQGPYGYTF.

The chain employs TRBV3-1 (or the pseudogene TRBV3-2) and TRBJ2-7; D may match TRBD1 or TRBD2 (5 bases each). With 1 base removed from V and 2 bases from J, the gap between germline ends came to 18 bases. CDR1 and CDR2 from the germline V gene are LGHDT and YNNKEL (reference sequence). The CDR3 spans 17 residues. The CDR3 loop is CASSQGRGVPVPYEQYV. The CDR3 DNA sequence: TGTGCCAGCAGCCAAGGGAGAGGGGTTCCTGTACCCTACGAGCAGTACGTC.